Each of the 2 T cell receptor beta chains below was sequenced from the same sample in a study of Ad26.COV2.S vaccination and SARS-CoV-2 variants. Described treatment: roughly 20 received Ad26.COV2.S at low or high dose, single or two shots; several received placebo; per-sample allocation not given. Repertoires come from day 63 after the first vaccine or placebo injection. Clones were read by immunoSEQ multiplex PCR, and TCRdb kept only the in-frame ones, dropping some. The sample yields more than 300,000 clones, about 85% seen once. This specimen was peripheral blood, taken in a trial of Ad26.COV2.S vaccine versus placebo. These receptors all stem from a person aged 18-65 years who received the Ad26.COV2.S COVID-19 vaccine or a placebo.

The chain couples TRBV20-1 to TRBJ1-1, with D tentatively TRBD1 (6 bases). Trimming left V 3 bases short and J 4 bases short, with 12 bases between. The CDR3 has 13 residues. In germline, CDR1 is DFQATT, CDR2 SNEGSKA (reference sequence). The CDR3 here is CSASPGAGTEAFF. In nucleotides, the CDR3 is TGCAGTGCTAGTCCAGGGGCAGGCACTGAAGCTTTCTTT.

The chain carries TRBV27 and TRBJ2-1; D perhaps matches TRBD1 (5 bases). CDR1 is MNHEY and CDR2 is SMNVEV in the germline V gene (reference sequence). The CDR3 runs to 11 residues. The V end was cut by 10 bases, the J end by 8 bases, with 12 bases between. This CDR3 reads CATLTRDEQFF. In DNA form, the CDR3 reads TGTGCCACCTTAACCAGGGATGAGCAGTTCTTC.